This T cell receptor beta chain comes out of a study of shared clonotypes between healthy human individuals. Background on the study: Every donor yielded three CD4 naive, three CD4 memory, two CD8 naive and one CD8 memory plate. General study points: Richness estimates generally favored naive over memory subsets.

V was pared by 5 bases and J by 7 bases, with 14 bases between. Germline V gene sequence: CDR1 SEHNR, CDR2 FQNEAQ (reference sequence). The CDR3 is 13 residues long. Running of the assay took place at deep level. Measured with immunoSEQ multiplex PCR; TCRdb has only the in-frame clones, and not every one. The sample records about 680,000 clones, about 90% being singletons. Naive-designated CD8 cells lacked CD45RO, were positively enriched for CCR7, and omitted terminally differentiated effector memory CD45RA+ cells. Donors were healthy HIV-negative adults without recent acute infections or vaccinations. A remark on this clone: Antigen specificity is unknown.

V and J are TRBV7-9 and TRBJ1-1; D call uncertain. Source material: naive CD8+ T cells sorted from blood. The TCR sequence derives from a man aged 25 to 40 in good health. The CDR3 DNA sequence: TGTGCCAGCAGCCAACCCCCTTATTTTGAAGCTTTCTTT. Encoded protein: CASSQPPYFEAFF.